The T cell receptor beta chain described here comes from a study of cytomegalovirus exposure and HLA in healthy donors. Whole-study findings and limits: Sequencing depth roughly uniform across donors was assumed in presence/absence analyses. Testing in vitro showed a few CMV-associated chains specific for CMV antigens.

In regard to this clone: Its antigen is unknown.

The CDR3 covers 15 residues. Per germline, CDR1 KGHSH and CDR2 LQKENI. With 3 bases removed from V and 3 bases from J, the gap between germline ends came to 15 bases. The PCR employed 60 Vbeta primers together with 13 Jbeta primers. Only in-frame clones appear in the TCRdb table, and some are missing; sequencing was by immunoSEQ multiplex PCR. In the table there are tens of thousands of clones, approximately 86% of which are singletons. The sequence was collected from a man aged 30 to 39 in good health and CMV-seropositive. The sequenced material came from PBMCs. This chain joins TRBV18 and TRBJ2-7; TRBD1 might be the D (5 bases). The CDR3: CASSPGHGELYEQYF. DNA of the CDR3: TGTGCCAGCTCACCCGGACATGGAGAGCTCTACGAGCAGTACTTC.